This TCR beta chain was documented in a study of T cell changes during pregnancy in multiple sclerosis. The CDR3 is 14 amino acids. Germline V lookup: CDR1 MGHDK, CDR2 SYGVNS. The V gene lost 8 bases and the J gene lost 6 bases, with 19 bases spanning the gap. Sequencing was performed with immunoSEQ multiplex PCR; in TCRdb, only in-frame clones are kept and a portion is missing. The sample has under 85,000 clones; around nine tenths are singletons. Here the sequenced sample was CD4+ T cells from peripheral blood mononuclear cells, taken in the second trimester of pregnancy. The origin of this receptor is a female donor with multiple sclerosis, enrolled in a pregnancy study. The V gene is TRBV25-1, the J gene TRBJ1-1; D uncertain. CDR3 amino acids: CASSRTLQSSEAFF. In DNA, the CDR3 is TGTGCCAGCTCCCGAACCTTGCAGTCTTCTGAAGCTTTCTTT. The full variable domain, its missing parts supplied by reference TRBV25-1 and TRBJ1-1, is EADIYQTPRYLVIGTGKKITLECSQTMGHDKMYWYQQDPGMELHLIHYSYGVNSTEKGDLSSESTVSRIRTEHFPLTLESARPSHTSQYLCASSRTLQSSEAFFGQGTRLTVV.